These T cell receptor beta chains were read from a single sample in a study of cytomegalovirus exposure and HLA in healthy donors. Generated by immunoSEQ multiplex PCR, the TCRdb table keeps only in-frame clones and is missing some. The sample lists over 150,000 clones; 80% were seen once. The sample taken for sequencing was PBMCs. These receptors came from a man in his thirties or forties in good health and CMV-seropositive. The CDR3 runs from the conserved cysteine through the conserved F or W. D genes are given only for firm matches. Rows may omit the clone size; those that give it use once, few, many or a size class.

cdr3_nt: TGTGCCAGTAGTCCGTCCGAGACGGGAAACATTCAGTACTTC
cdr3_aa: CASSPSETGNIQYF
v_call: TRBV19
clone_size: -
j_call: TRBJ2-4
d_call: -

cdr3_nt: TGTGCTAGTGGTTTCCGGACTAGCGGGGGCCGGGGGACCCAGTACTTC
cdr3_aa: CASGFRTSGGRGTQYF
v_call: TRBV12-5
clone_size: -
j_call: TRBJ2-5
d_call: TRBD2

cdr3_nt: TGTGCCAGCAGCTTAGGCTATCAAGAGACCCAGTACTTC
cdr3_aa: CASSLGYQETQYF
v_call: TRBV7-7
clone_size: -
j_call: TRBJ2-5
d_call: -

cdr3_nt: TGTGCCAGCTCACCGGAGACAGGGAACTACGAGCAGTACTTC
cdr3_aa: CASSPETGNYEQYF
v_call: TRBV18
clone_size: -
j_call: TRBJ2-7
d_call: TRBD1

cdr3_nt: TGTGCCAGCAGCGTAGCAAGCGGGGGTTACAATGAGCAGTTCTTC
cdr3_aa: CASSVASGGYNEQFF
v_call: TRBV9
clone_size: -
j_call: TRBJ2-1
d_call: TRBD2

cdr3_nt: TGTGCCAGCAGCCAACAGGGGGAATTCTATGGCTACACCTTC
cdr3_aa: CASSQQGEFYGYTF
v_call: TRBV21-1
clone_size: -
j_call: TRBJ1-2
d_call: -

cdr3_nt: TGTGCCAGCAGCCCTACGCCGGGGAGCGGCTACGAGCAGTACTTC
cdr3_aa: CASSPTPGSGYEQYF
v_call: TRBV7-2
clone_size: -
j_call: TRBJ2-7
d_call: -

cdr3_nt: TGTGCCAGCAGTGCGACTAGCGGGAGGGTGACCTACAATGAGCAGTTCTTC
cdr3_aa: CASSATSGRVTYNEQFF
v_call: TRBV2
clone_size: -
j_call: TRBJ2-1
d_call: TRBD2

cdr3_nt: TGCAGCGTCCAAGGGACTAGCGGGAGAATGTACGAGCGGTACTTC
cdr3_aa: CSVQGTSGRMYERYF
v_call: TRBV29-1
clone_size: -
j_call: TRBJ2-7
d_call: TRBD2

cdr3_nt: TGTGCCAGCAGCTCAGACAGGGCTAATCAGCCCCAGCATTTT
cdr3_aa: CASSSDRANQPQHF
v_call: TRBV5-4
clone_size: -
j_call: TRBJ1-5
d_call: TRBD1

cdr3_nt: TGTGCCAGCAGCAGGAGCTCCTACGAGCAGTACTTC
cdr3_aa: CASSRSSYEQYF
v_call: TRBV21-1
clone_size: few
j_call: TRBJ2-7
d_call: -

cdr3_nt: TGCGCCAGCAAATCGCCAGCGACAGATACGCAGTATTTT
cdr3_aa: CASKSPATDTQYF
v_call: TRBV5-1
clone_size: once
j_call: TRBJ2-3
d_call: -

cdr3_nt: TGTGCCAGCACCTTACTCGAGCAGTACTTC
cdr3_aa: CASTLLEQYF
v_call: TRBV21-1
clone_size: -
j_call: TRBJ2-7
d_call: -

cdr3_nt: TGTGCCAGCAGCGATCCTAGCGGGAGCGCAACCTACGAGCAGTACTTC
cdr3_aa: CASSDPSGSATYEQYF
v_call: TRBV7-9
clone_size: -
j_call: TRBJ2-7
d_call: TRBD2

cdr3_nt: TGTGCCAGCTCACCGAGCCCAGGCCGGAACACTGAAGCTTTCTTT
cdr3_aa: CASSPSPGRNTEAFF
v_call: TRBV18
clone_size: -
j_call: TRBJ1-1
d_call: -

cdr3_nt: TGTGCCTGGAGTGAACGTCTAGAATACGAGCAGTACTTC
cdr3_aa: CAWSERLEYEQYF
v_call: TRBV30
clone_size: -
j_call: TRBJ2-7
d_call: -

cdr3_nt: TGTGCCAGCAGCTTAACCCCCGCGGGGTTAGATTATCAGTTCTTC
cdr3_aa: CASSLTPAGLDYQFF
v_call: TRBV7-3
clone_size: -
j_call: TRBJ2-1
d_call: -

cdr3_nt: TGTGCCAGCAGCTTACAAGCGGGGGGTATGCCCGGGGAGCTGTTTTTT
cdr3_aa: CASSLQAGGMPGELFF
v_call: TRBV7-6
clone_size: -
j_call: TRBJ2-2
d_call: TRBD2

cdr3_nt: TGCGCCAGCAGATCCTTCGACAGGTCCGAGCAGTACTTC
cdr3_aa: CASRSFDRSEQYF
v_call: TRBV5-1
clone_size: once
j_call: TRBJ2-7
d_call: -

cdr3_nt: TGTGCCACCAGCGACGGACAGGGGATATCTGGCAATCAGCCCCAGCATTTT
cdr3_aa: CATSDGQGISGNQPQHF
v_call: TRBV15
clone_size: -
j_call: TRBJ1-5
d_call: TRBD1

cdr3_nt: TGCGCCAGCAGTGAGGGATTAGCCGATCCCTACGAGCAGTACTTC
cdr3_aa: CASSEGLADPYEQYF
v_call: TRBV10-1
clone_size: few
j_call: TRBJ2-7
d_call: -

cdr3_nt: TGTGCCAGCCTACAGGGTCTAGCCACCGGGGAGCTGTTTTTT
cdr3_aa: CASLQGLATGELFF
v_call: TRBV19
clone_size: -
j_call: TRBJ2-2
d_call: -

cdr3_nt: TGTGCCACCAGCAGAGACGGTTATACGCAGTATTTT
cdr3_aa: CATSRDGYTQYF
v_call: TRBV15
clone_size: -
j_call: TRBJ2-3
d_call: -